This T cell receptor beta chain was retrieved from a study of shared clonotypes between healthy human individuals. Clones were sequenced by immunoSEQ multiplex PCR, and TCRdb holds only the in-frame ones, with some missing. Of 2 million or so clones detected, 85% to 95% appear once; the ten largest clones hold more than 0.1%. Sequenced input: naive CD4+ T cells sorted from blood. Subset defined: CD45RA+ positively selected. The clonotype originates from a man younger than 35 in good health.

The CDR3 loop is CASSLRRSNTEAFF. Here the CDR3 DNA reads TGTGCCAGCAGCTTAAGAAGGAGTAACACTGAAGCTTTCTTT. The chain joins TRBV7-2 to TRBJ1-1; D is uncertain. Per the germline V gene, CDR1 is SGHTA and CDR2 is FQGNSA. V dropped 2 bases and J dropped 2 bases, with 9 bases sitting between them. This CDR3 region has 14 residues.